These 11 T cell receptor beta chains were all obtained from the same sample, sequenced in a study of cytomegalovirus exposure and HLA in healthy donors. Use of 60 Vbeta and 13 Jbeta primers characterized the PCR. TCRdb's copy holds only in-frame clones and misses some; the assay was immunoSEQ multiplex PCR. The table includes roughly 93,000 clones, around 75% detected once. Sequenced input: PBMCs. These receptors were obtained from a young man in good health and CMV-seropositive.

The chain employs TRBV10-3 and TRBJ1-1; D is possibly TRBD1 (5 bases). The CDR3 loop spans 13 amino acids. Germline lookup yields CDR1 ENHRY and CDR2 SYGVKD. Trimming left V 8 bases short and J 0 bases short, with 10 bases between. The CDR3 bases are TGTGCCATCCGCATAGGGGTGAACACTGAAGCTTTCTTT. It translates to CAIRIGVNTEAFF.

The chain carries TRBV10-3 and TRBJ2-7, with D perhaps TRBD1 (6 bases). The germline gives CDR1 ENHRY, CDR2 SYGVKD. The CDR3 covers 12 residues. V was clipped by 4 bases and J by 2 bases, with 6 bases between them. CDR3 in amino acids: CAISGDTYEQYF. CDR3 DNA: TGTGCCATCAGTGGGGACACCTACGAGCAGTACTTC.

The chain combines TRBV30 with TRBJ2-7; D possibly corresponds to TRBD1 (6 bases). The V gene's germline CDR1 is GTSNPN and CDR2 SVGIG (reference sequence). V lost 0 bases and J lost 3, with 9 bases in between. The CDR3 covers 13 residues. CDR3 bases: TGTGCCTGGAGTGTTTCCAGGGGCTACGAGCAGTACTTC. Translation: CAWSVSRGYEQYF.

This clone was counted between two and nine times. The chain recombines TRBV27 with TRBJ1-2; no clear D gene. V was clipped by 0 bases and J by 3 bases, with 5 bases between them. Germline values: CDR1 MNHEY, CDR2 SMNVEV (reference sequence). The CDR3 extends over 13 amino acids. This CDR3 reads CASSLSYYYGYTF. In nucleotides, the CDR3 is TGTGCCAGCAGTTTATCATATTACTATGGCTACACCTTC.

Only one count was recorded for this clone. Other DNA sequences of this sample code for an identical CDR3. This CDR3 is CAISLQGYEQYF. In DNA, the CDR3 is TGTGCCATCAGCCTACAGGGTTACGAGCAGTACTTC. This sequence joins TRBV10-3 and TRBJ2-7; the D gene is possibly TRBD1 (6 bases). This CDR3 is built from 12 residues. The germline gives CDR1 ENHRY, CDR2 SYGVKD. Trimming took off 6 bases at V and 4 bases at J, with 10 bases between the two ends.

This clone was detected only a few times. V is TRBV7-8 and J is TRBJ2-4; 9 nucleotides line up with TRBD2. The CDR3 runs 16 residues. CDR1 and CDR2 from the germline V gene are SGHVS and FQNEAQ. With 5 bases clipped from V and 12 bases from J, the junction kept 17 bases outside the gene matches. The CDR3 protein is CASSLALGLAGKDQYF. Written as DNA, the CDR3 is TGTGCCAGCAGCCTCGCTCTCGGGCTAGCGGGGAAGGATCAGTACTTC.

The sample holds a few counts of this clone. The chain has TRBV6-1 and TRBJ1-4; D is uncertain. Trimming cost V 2 bases and J 10 bases, with 17 bases left between them. Germline loops: CDR1 MNHNS, CDR2 SASEGT. CDR3 length: 15 residues. For the CDR3, the DNA is TGTGCCAGCAGTGAATTGGCTACTACACGGAGAAAACTGTTTTTT. Amino acids: CASSELATTRRKLFF.

The chain has TRBV5-4 and TRBJ2-7; TRBD1 matches 8 bases. V was clipped by 4 bases and J by 2 bases; unmatched bases: 5. Germline V CDR1 and CDR2: SGHNT, YYREEE (reference sequence). The CDR3 sequence is 14 residues long. The CDR3 reads CASSLGQATYEQYF. In DNA form, the CDR3 reads TGTGCCAGCAGCCTGGGACAGGCCACCTACGAGCAGTACTTC. The full variable domain, in which reference TRBV5-4 and TRBJ2-7 provide the parts outside the CDR3, is ETGVTQSPTHLIKTRGQQVTLRCSSQSGHNTVSWYQQALGQGPQFIFQYYREEENGRGNFPPRFSGLQFPNYSSELNVNALELDDSALYLCASSLGQATYEQYFGPGTRLTVT.

J is TRBJ2-1 and V is TRBV5-4; D is perhaps TRBD2 (5 bases). Trimming took off 5 bases at V and 0 bases at J, with 18 bases between the two ends. This CDR3 is built from 17 residues. CDR1 SGHNT and CDR2 YYREEE come from the germline V gene (reference sequence). The CDR3 protein is CASRGAEGRTSYNEQFF. The CDR3 DNA sequence: TGTGCCAGCAGAGGCGCCGAGGGTCGGACCTCCTACAATGAGCAGTTCTTC.

The chain couples TRBV4-1 to TRBJ1-2; 7 bases fit TRBD1. The CDR3 extends over 16 amino acids. CDR1 and CDR2 (germline): MGHRA, YSYEKL. V trimming: 5 bases; J trimming: 2 bases; junction bases outside the gene matches: 11. The CDR3 DNA reads as TGCGCCAGCAGCGGACAGGTACACCTAGCGAACTATGGCTACACCTTC. Amino acids: CASSGQVHLANYGYTF.

This rearrangement joins TRBV30 to TRBJ1-4, with a possible D match to TRBD1 (5 bases). The V gene's germline CDR1 is GTSNPN and CDR2 SVGIG (reference sequence). Trimming cost V 1 base and J 15 bases, with 21 bases left between them. This CDR3 contains 14 residues. CDR3 nucleotide sequence: TGTGCCTGGAGTGGGGGGGGAATGGCAACAACAATGTTTTTT. This encodes CAWSGGGMATTMFF. The entire variable domain, with the rest obtained from reference TRBV30 and TRBJ1-4, is as follows: SQTIHQWPATLVQPVGSPLSLECTVEGTSNPNLYWYRQAAGRGLQLLFYSVGIGQISSEVPQNLSASRPQDRQFILSSKKLLLSDSGFYLCAWSGGGMATTMFFGSGTQLSVL.